These T cell receptor beta chains were read from a single sample in a study of lymphopenia after photon versus proton radiotherapy. Only in-frame clones appear in the TCRdb table, and some are missing; sequencing was by immunoSEQ multiplex PCR. This table has about 5,000 clones, 88% appearing once. The material was peripheral blood, obtained from a patient treated with photon-based radiotherapy. Every receptor here comes from a man younger than 40 with gastric cancer. The CDR3 runs from the conserved cysteine through the conserved F or W. The D gene is left open where the match is weak. The size of a clone is reported for some rows only, either as once, few or many, or as a class for expanded clones.

-	-	TRBV9	TRBJ2-1	TGTGCCAGCAGCGTAGGGGGGGCCCGCACCGGTAATGAGCAGTTCTTC	CASSVGGARTGNEQFF
-	once	TRBV9	TRBJ1-5	TGTGCCAGCAGCGTAGGGGGTTCTCAGCCCCAGCATTTT	CASSVGGSQPQHF
-	few	TRBV7-8	TRBJ1-6	TGTGCCAGCAGCTTAGGACAGCCTTCACCCCTCCACTTT	CASSLGQPSPLHF
TRBD1	-	TRBV19	TRBJ1-2	TGTGCCAGTAGGCTAACAGGGGGCGGTGGCTACACCTTC	CASRLTGGGGYTF
-	-	TRBV6-5	TRBJ2-4	TGTGCCAGCAGTTCGATCGTCAAGGGAAACATTCAGTACTTC	CASSSIVKGNIQYF
TRBD2	-	TRBV20-1	TRBJ2-3	TGCAGTGCTCGGGGGGGTACGCAGTATTTT	CSARGGTQYF
-	-	TRBV5-6	TRBJ2-2	TGTGCCAGCAGCTTCGGACGGCCGAACACCGGGGAGCTGTTTTTT	CASSFGRPNTGELFF
-	-	TRBV6-5	TRBJ1-5	TGTGCCAGCAGCACCTCAGGGGATAGCAATCAGCCCCAGCATTTT	CASSTSGDSNQPQHF
-	once	TRBV5-6	TRBJ1-2	TGTGCCAGCAGCTTGTTGTTGATTAATGGCTACACCTTC	CASSLLLINGYTF
TRBD1	-	TRBV5-1	TRBJ1-5	TGCGCCAGCAGCTTGGGGGACAGGCGACAGCCCCAGCATTTT	CASSLGDRRQPQHF
-	-	TRBV27	TRBJ2-3	TGTGCCAGCAGTTCGGGCGCAGATACGCAGTATTTT	CASSSGADTQYF
-	-	TRBV28	TRBJ2-3	TGTGCCAGCAGTTTAGGGCCTAGCACAGATACGCAGTATTTT	CASSLGPSTDTQYF
TRBD1	once	TRBV6-1	TRBJ2-5	TGTGCCAGCAGTGTAAGGGGCAGGGGGCGGCAAGAGACCCAGTACTTC	CASSVRGRGRQETQYF
TRBD2	-	TRBV6-4	TRBJ2-6	TGTGCCAGCAGTGACTCGCGGGAGGGGGTCTCTGGGGCCAACGTCCTGACTTTC	CASSDSREGVSGANVLTF
-	-	TRBV29-1	TRBJ1-1	TGCAGCGCTCGGGGCGGGAAGAACACTGAAGCTTTCTTT	CSARGGKNTEAFF
-	few	TRBV28	TRBJ2-7	TGTGCCAGCAGTTTTAACAGGGTGTCCTACGAGCAGTACTTC	CASSFNRVSYEQYF
TRBD2	-	TRBV7-9	TRBJ2-3	TGTGCCAGCAGCTTAGAGGGACTAGCGGGAGGGCTCAATACGCAGTATTTT	CASSLEGLAGGLNTQYF
TRBD2	-	TRBV5-1	TRBJ2-5	TGCGCCAGCAGCTTTTCAACTAGCGGGACGGTGACCCAGTACTTC	CASSFSTSGTVTQYF
-	-	TRBV9	TRBJ1-1	TGTGCCAGCAGCGTAGGACGGCACACTGAAGCTTTCTTT	CASSVGRHTEAFF
TRBD1	-	TRBV5-1	TRBJ1-6	TGCGCCAGCAGCGCCCGGGACAGGGTATACTCACCCCTCCACTTT	CASSARDRVYSPLHF
TRBD1	-	TRBV18	TRBJ1-4	TGTGCCAGCTCACCTCCGGGACAGGGTAATGAAAAACTGTTTTTT	CASSPPGQGNEKLFF
-	-	TRBV6-6	TRBJ1-1	TGTGCCAGCAGCGACGGGCAGAACACTGAAGCTTTCTTT	CASSDGQNTEAFF